The clone carrying this T cell receptor beta chain occurred a few times. The antigen is not known. The CDR3 spans 15 residues. The ends were cut back, 0 bases at V and 2 bases at J, with 11 bases in the middle. Germline loops: CDR1 MNHNS, CDR2 SASEGT. This sample is drawn from a study of post-analysis software for immune sequencing data. Findings of the study overall: Compared with controls, patients showed significantly lower normalized Chao1 diversity. Elevated frequency relative to controls characterized roughly five TRBV segments in patients, TRBV5-6, TRBV5-1 and TRBV20-1 among them.

The library was made from cDNA and included unique molecular identifiers. TCRdb called the PCR reads again in MiXCR, with one record for every CDR3 protein. The data hold 650,000 to 900,000 distinct CDR3 sequences, with approximately 44% observed a single time. This TCR was recovered from a girl aged 5-17 years with multiple sclerosis. The sample consisted of blood. The V call is TRBV6-1, the J call TRBJ2-7, with unresolved D. The CDR3 region has the DNA TGTGCCAGCAGTGAAGCGGGAAGGCCCCCCTACGAGCAGTACTTC. Its translation is CASSEAGRPPYEQYF.